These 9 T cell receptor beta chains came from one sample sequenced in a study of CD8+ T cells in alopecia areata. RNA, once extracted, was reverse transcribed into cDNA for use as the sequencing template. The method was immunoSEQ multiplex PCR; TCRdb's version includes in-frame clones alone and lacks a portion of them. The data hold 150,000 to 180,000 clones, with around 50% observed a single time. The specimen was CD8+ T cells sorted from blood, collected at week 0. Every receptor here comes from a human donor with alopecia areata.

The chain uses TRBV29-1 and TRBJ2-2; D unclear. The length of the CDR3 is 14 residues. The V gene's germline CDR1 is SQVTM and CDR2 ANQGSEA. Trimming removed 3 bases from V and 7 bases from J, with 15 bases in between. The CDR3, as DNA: TGCAGCGTTGAGGTTGGGCTCAAGGGCGGGGAGCTGTTTTTT. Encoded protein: CSVEVGLKGGELFF.

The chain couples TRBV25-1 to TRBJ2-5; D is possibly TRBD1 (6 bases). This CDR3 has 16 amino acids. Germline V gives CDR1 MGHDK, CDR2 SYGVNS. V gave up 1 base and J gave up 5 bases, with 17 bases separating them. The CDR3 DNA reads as TGTGCCAGCAGTGAATCATTGTGGGGGCTTGGGGAGACCCAGTACTTC. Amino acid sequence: CASSESLWGLGETQYF.

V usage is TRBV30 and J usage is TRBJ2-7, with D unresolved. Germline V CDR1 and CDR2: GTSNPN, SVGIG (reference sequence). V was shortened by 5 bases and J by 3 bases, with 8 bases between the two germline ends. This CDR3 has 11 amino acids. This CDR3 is CAWATNYEQYF. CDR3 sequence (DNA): TGTGCCTGGGCAACCAACTACGAGCAGTACTTC.

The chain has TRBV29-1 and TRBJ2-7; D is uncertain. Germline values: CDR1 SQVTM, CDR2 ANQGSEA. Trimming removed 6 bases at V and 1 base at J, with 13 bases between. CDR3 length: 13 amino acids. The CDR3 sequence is CSVAMTESYEQYF. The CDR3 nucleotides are TGCAGCGTAGCCATGACGGAATCCTACGAGCAGTACTTC.

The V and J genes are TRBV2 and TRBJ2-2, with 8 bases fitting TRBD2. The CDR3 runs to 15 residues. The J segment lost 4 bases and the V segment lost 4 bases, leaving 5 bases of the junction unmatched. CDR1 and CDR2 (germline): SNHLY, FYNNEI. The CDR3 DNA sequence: TGTGCCAGCAGTGCGGGACTAGAAGGCACCGGGGAGCTGTTTTTT. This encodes CASSAGLEGTGELFF.

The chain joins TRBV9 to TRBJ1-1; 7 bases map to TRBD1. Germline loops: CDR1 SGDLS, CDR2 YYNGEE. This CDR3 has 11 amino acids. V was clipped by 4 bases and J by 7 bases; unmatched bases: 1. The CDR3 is CASSRDSEAFF. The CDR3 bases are TGTGCCAGCAGCCGGGACAGTGAAGCTTTCTTT.

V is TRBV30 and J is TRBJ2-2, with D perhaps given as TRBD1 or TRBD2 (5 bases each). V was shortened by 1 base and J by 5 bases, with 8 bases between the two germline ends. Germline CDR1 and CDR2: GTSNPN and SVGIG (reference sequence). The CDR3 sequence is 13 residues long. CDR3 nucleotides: TGTGCCTGGAGTGCTTGGGGGACCGGGGAGCTGTTTTTT. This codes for CAWSAWGTGELFF. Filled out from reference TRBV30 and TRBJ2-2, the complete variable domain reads SQTIHQWPATLVQPVGSPLSLECTVEGTSNPNLYWYRQAAGRGLQLLFYSVGIGQISSEVPQNLSASRPQDRQFILSSKKLLLSDSGFYLCAWSAWGTGELFFGEGSRLTVL.

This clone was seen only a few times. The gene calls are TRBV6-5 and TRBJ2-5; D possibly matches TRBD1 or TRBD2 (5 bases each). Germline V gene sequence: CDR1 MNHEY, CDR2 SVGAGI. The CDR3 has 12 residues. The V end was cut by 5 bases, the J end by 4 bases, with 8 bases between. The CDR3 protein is CASSRDGETQYF. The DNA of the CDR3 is TGTGCCAGCAGTCGGGACGGAGAGACCCAGTACTTC.

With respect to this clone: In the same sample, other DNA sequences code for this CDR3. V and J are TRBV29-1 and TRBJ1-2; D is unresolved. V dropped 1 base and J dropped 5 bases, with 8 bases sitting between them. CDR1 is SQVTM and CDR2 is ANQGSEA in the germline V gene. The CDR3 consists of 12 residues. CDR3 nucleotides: TGCAGCGTTGAAGGTGGGGATTATGGCTACACCTTC. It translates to CSVEGGDYGYTF.